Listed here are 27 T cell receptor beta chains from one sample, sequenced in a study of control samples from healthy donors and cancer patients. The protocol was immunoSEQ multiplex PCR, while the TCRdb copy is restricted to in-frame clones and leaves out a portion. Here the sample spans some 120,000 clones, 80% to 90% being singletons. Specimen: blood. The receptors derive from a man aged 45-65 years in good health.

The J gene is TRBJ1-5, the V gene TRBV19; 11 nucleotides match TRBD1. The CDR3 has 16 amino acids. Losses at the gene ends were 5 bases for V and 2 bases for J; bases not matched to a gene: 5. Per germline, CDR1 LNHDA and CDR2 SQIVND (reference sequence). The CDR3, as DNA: TGTGCCAGTAGTTCCGGACAGGGGGCAGGCAATCAGCCCCAGCATTTT. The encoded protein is CASSSGQGAGNQPQHF.

The DNA for the CDR3 is TGCGCCAGCAGCTTGGCGCAGGGTAATTCACCCCTCCACTTT. Amino acids: CASSLAQGNSPLHF. The chain recombines TRBV5-1 with TRBJ1-6; D may be TRBD1 (5 bases). Per germline, CDR1 SGHRS and CDR2 YFSETQ. The CDR3 runs to 14 residues. Trimming took 0 bases from V and 6 from J, leaving 7 bases between them.

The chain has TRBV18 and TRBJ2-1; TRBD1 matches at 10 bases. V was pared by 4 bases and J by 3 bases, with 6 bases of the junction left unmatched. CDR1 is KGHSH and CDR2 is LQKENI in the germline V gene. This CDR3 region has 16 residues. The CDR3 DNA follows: TGTGCCAGCTCACGGGTGGGACAGGGGAACTACAATGAGCAGTTCTTC. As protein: CASSRVGQGNYNEQFF.

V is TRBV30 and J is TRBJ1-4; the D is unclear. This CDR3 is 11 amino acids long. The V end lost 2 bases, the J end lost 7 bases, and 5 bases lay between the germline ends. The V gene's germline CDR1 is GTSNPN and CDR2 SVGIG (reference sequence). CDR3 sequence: CAWSRAEKLFF. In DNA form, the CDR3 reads TGTGCCTGGAGTAGGGCTGAAAAACTGTTTTTT.

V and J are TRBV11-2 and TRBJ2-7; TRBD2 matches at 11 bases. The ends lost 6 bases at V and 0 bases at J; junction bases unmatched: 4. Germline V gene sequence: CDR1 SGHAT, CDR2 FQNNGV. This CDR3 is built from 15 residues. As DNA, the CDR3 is TGTGCCAGCAGGGCTAGCGGGGGGAGCTCCTACGAGCAGTACTTC. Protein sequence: CASRASGGSSYEQYF.

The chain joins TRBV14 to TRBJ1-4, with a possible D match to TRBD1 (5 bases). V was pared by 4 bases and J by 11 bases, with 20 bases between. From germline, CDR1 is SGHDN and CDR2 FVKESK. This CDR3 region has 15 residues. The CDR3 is CASSPPRGGMKKLFF. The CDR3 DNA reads TGTGCCAGCAGCCCCCCGAGGGGAGGAATGAAGAAACTGTTTTTT.

CDR3 in amino acids: CASSPGTGGQPPQHF. CDR3 coding DNA: TGTGCCAGCAGTCCCGGGACAGGGGGCCAGCCGCCCCAGCATTTT. The chain is built from TRBV2 and TRBJ1-5; 12 bases match TRBD1. This CDR3 is 15 amino acids long. Trimming at V came to 5 bases and at J to 9 bases, leaving 8 bases not matched to a gene. From germline, CDR1 is SNHLY and CDR2 FYNNEI.

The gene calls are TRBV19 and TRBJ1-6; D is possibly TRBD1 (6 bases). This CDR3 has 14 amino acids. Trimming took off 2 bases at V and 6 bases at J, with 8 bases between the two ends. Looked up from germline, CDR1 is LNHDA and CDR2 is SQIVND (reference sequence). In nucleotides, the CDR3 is TGTGCCAGTAGTATACAGGGGCCTAATTCACCCCTCCACTTT. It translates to CASSIQGPNSPLHF. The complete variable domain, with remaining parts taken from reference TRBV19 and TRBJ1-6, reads DGGITQSPKYLFRKEGQNVTLSCEQNLNHDAMYWYRQDPGQGLRLIYYSQIVNDFQKGDIAEGYSVSREKKESFPLTVTSAQKNPTAFYLCASSIQGPNSPLHFGNGTRLTVT.

CDR3 amino acids: CSVASRRTGSYEQYF. CDR3 DNA: TGCAGCGTTGCCTCCCGAAGGACGGGGTCCTACGAGCAGTACTTC. The gene calls are TRBV29-1 and TRBJ2-7, with D tentatively TRBD2 (5 bases). Germline assignment: CDR1 SQVTM and CDR2 ANQGSEA. Trimming left V 4 bases short and J 1 base short, with 17 bases between. The CDR3 runs 15 residues.

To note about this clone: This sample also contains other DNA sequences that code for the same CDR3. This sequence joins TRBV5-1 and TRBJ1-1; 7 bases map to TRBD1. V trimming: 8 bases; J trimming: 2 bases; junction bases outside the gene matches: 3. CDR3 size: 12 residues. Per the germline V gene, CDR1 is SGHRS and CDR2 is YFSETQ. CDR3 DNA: TGCGCCAGTCGACAGGGTAACACTGAAGCTTTCTTT. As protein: CASRQGNTEAFF.

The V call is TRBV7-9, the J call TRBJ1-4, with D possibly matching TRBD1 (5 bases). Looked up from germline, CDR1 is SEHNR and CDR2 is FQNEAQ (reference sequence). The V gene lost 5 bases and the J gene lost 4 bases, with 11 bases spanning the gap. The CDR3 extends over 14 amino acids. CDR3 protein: CASSSETVNEKLFF. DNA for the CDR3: TGTGCCAGCAGCAGTGAGACAGTTAATGAAAAACTGTTTTTT.

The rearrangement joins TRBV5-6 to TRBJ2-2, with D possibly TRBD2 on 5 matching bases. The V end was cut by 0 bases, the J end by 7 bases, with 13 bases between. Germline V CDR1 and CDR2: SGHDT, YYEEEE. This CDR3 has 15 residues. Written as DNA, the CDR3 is TGTGCCAGCAGCTTGGCTCCCGGGGTAGTCGGGGAGCTGTTTTTT. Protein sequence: CASSLAPGVVGELFF.

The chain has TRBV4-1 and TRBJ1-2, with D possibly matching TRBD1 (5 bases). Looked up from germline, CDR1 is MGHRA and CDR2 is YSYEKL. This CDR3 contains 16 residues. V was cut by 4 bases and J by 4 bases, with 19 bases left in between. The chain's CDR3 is CASSLTGREAAYGYTF. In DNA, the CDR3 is TGCGCCAGCAGCCTCACAGGACGGGAGGCAGCCTATGGCTACACCTTC.

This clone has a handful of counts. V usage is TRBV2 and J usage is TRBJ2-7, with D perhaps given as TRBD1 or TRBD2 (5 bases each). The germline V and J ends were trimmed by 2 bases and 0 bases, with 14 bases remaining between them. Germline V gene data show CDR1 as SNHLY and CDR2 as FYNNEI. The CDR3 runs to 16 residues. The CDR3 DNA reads TGTGCCAGCAGTGAACGCCTACCGGGGCCCTCCTACGAGCAGTACTTC. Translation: CASSERLPGPSYEQYF.

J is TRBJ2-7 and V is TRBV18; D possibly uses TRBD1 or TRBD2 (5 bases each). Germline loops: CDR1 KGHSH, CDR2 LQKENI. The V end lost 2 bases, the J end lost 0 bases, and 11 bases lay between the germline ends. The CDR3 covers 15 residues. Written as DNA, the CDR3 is TGTGCCAGCTCACCAACGAGGGGTACCTCCTACGAGCAGTACTTC. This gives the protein CASSPTRGTSYEQYF.

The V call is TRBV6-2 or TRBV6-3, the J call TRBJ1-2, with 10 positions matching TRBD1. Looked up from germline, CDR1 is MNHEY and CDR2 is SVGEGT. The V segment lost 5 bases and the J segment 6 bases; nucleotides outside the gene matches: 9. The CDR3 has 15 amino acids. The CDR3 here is CASSPRDRGFDGYTF. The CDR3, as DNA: TGTGCCAGCAGTCCCCGGGACAGGGGTTTCGATGGCTACACCTTC.

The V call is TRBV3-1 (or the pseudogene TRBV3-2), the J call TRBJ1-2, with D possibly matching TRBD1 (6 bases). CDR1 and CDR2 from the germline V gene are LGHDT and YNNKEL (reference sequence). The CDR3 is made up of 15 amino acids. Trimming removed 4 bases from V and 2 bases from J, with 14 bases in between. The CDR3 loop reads CASSLGHGENYGYTF. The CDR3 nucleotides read TGTGCCAGCAGCCTGGGACACGGAGAGAACTATGGCTACACCTTC.

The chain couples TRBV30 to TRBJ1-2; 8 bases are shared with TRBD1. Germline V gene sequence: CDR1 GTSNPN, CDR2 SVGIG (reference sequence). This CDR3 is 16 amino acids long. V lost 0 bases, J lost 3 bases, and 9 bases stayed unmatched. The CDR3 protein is CAWSVATGGTYYGYTF. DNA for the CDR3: TGTGCCTGGAGTGTAGCTACAGGGGGAACTTACTATGGCTACACCTTC. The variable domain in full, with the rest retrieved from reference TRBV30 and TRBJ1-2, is SQTIHQWPATLVQPVGSPLSLECTVEGTSNPNLYWYRQAAGRGLQLLFYSVGIGQISSEVPQNLSASRPQDRQFILSSKKLLLSDSGFYLCAWSVATGGTYYGYTFGSGTRLTVV.

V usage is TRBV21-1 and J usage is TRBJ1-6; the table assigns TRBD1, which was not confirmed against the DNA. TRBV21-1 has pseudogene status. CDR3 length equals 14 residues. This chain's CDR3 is CASSKHVPGSPLHF. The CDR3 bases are TGTGCCAGCAGCAAGCACGTACCAGGTTCACCCCTCCACTTT.

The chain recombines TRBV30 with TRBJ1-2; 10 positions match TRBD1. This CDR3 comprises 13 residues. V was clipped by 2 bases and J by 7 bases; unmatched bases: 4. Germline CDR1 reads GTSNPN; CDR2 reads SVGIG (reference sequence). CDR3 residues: CAWSRGTGVGYTF. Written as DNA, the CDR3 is TGTGCCTGGAGTCGGGGGACAGGGGTTGGCTACACCTTC.

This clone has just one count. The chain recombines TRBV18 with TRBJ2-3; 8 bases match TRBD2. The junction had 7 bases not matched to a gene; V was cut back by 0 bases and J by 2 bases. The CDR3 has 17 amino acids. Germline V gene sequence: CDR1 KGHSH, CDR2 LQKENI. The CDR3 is CASSPPNRGGPTDTQYF. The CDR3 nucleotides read TGTGCCAGCTCACCACCGAACCGGGGGGGCCCCACAGATACGCAGTATTTT.

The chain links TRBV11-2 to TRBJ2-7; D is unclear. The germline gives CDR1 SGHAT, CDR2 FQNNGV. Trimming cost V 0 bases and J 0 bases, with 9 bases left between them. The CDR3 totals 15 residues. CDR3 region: CASSLDISTSYEQYF. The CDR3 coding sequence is TGTGCCAGCAGCTTAGATATTTCGACCTCCTACGAGCAGTACTTC.

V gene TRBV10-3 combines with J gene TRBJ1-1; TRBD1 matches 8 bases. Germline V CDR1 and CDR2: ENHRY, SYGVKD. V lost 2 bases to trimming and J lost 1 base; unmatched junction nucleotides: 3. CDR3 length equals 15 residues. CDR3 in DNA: TGTGCCATCAGTGAGCTTGACAGGGGGAACACTGAAGCTTTCTTT. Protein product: CAISELDRGNTEAFF.

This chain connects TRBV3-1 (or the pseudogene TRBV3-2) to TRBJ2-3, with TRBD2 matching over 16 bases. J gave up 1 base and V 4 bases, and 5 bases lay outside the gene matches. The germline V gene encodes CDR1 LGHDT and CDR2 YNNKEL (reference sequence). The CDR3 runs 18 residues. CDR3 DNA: TGTGCCAGCAGCCTGGGACTAGCGGGGGGGCTGGGCACAGATACGCAGTATTTT. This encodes CASSLGLAGGLGTDTQYF.

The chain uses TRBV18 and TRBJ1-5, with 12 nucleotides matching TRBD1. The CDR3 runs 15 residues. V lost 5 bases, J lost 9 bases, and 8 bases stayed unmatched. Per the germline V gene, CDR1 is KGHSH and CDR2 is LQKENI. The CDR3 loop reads CASSASGTGGLPQHF. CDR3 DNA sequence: TGTGCCAGCTCAGCATCCGGGACAGGGGGCCTGCCCCAGCATTTT.

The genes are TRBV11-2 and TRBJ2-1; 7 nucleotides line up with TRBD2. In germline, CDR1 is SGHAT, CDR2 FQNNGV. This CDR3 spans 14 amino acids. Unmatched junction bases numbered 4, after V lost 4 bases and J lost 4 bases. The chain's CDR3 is CASSSGGSYNEQFF. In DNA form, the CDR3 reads TGTGCCAGCAGCTCCGGGGGGAGTTACAATGAGCAGTTCTTC.

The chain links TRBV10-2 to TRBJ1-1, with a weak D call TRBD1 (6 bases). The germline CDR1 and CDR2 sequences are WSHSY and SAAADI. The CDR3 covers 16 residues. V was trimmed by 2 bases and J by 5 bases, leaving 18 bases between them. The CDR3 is CASSEGGGLRETEAFF. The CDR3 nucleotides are TGCGCCAGCAGTGAGGGCGGGGGCCTCAGGGAGACTGAAGCTTTCTTT.